This T cell receptor beta chain appears in the sequencing data of a study of CD8+ T cells in alopecia areata. Cell sorting was performed on pooled cutaneous lymph node cells with CD4, CD8alpha, NKG2D, NKG2ACE and other markers. Per the germline V gene, CDR1 is FNHDT and CDR2 is SITEND (reference sequence). This CDR3 has 14 amino acids. To note about this clone: Mouse germline and gene names are used. The CDR3 extends 4 residues past the end of the read, so its final part is completed from the germline J gene.

Isolated RNA was reverse transcribed into cDNA used as the sequencing template. The repertoire was sequenced with immunoSEQ multiplex PCR; TCRdb's copy has only in-frame clones and lacks some. The sample contains 290,000 or so clones, none occurring once; more than 1% lies in the top ten. Source material: CD4+ T cells sorted from a lymph node. The receptor was isolated from a C3H/HeJ mouse with alopecia areata. The strain's MHC type: H2-k. This chain connects TRBV19 to TRBJ2-7; 10 bases align to TRBD2. CDR3 region: CASSILGGRDEQYF. The sequenced part of the CDR3 DNA is TGTGCCAGCAGTATACTGGGGGGGCGCGAT.